The 11 T cell receptor beta chains below all came from one sample that was sequenced in a study of T cell responses to AZD1222 COVID-19 vaccine. Data came from immunoSEQ multiplex PCR; TCRdb stores just in-frame clones and leaves some out. The data show about 100,000 clones, with around 94% seen just once and 2.2% held by the top ten. The specimen comprised peripheral blood, sampled on day 0 of AZD1222 vaccination. Receptors were obtained from an adult in good health.

The rearrangement uses TRBV28 and TRBJ1-2; TRBD1 matches at 8 bases. Germline V gene data show CDR1 as MDHEN and CDR2 as SYDVKM. The CDR3 is 15 residues long. After removal of 1 base from V and 6 bases from J, the junction contained 7 bases not matched to a gene. The CDR3 sequence is CASSLLAGQGDGYTF. CDR3 nucleotides: TGTGCCAGCAGTTTATTGGCCGGACAGGGAGATGGCTACACCTTC.

The V and J genes are TRBV5-1 and TRBJ1-4, with D unresolved. Trimming took 0 bases from V and 4 from J, leaving 10 bases between them. Germline-derived CDR1 and CDR2 are SGHRS and YFSETQ. The CDR3 extends over 15 amino acids. As DNA, the CDR3 is TGCGCCAGCAGCTTGGTGGGTACCTATAATGAAAAACTGTTTTTT. It codes for CASSLVGTYNEKLFF.

Of note for this clone: Other nucleotide sequences from this sample produce the same CDR3. The rearrangement uses TRBV20-1 and TRBJ1-2; D is ambiguous. Germline loops: CDR1 DFQATT, CDR2 SNEGSKA (reference sequence). The CDR3 consists of 11 residues. Between the trimmed V and J ends, which lost 1 base and 4 bases, there was a span of 4 bases. The CDR3 sequence: CSARVGYGYTF. CDR3 in DNA: TGCAGTGCTAGAGTTGGCTATGGCTACACCTTC.

CDR3 sequence reads: CASSRRGGLWMNTEAFF. The CDR3 DNA reads TGTGCCAGCAGCCGTAGGGGGGGTTTATGGATGAACACTGAAGCTTTCTTT. The V gene is TRBV7-9, the J gene TRBJ1-1, with D tentatively TRBD1 (6 bases). The CDR3 spans 17 residues. V lost 5 bases and J 0 bases, leaving 19 bases between the germline ends. Looked up from germline, CDR1 is SEHNR and CDR2 is FQNEAQ (reference sequence).

This chain connects TRBV28 to TRBJ2-1; 7 bases are shared with TRBD1. The CDR3 covers 16 residues. After removal of 5 bases from V and 4 bases from J, the junction contained 11 bases not matched to a gene. Per germline, CDR1 MDHEN and CDR2 SYDVKM. In nucleotides, the CDR3 is TGTGCCAGCAGTCCAATACAGGGGTCGACATACAATGAGCAGTTCTTC. Its protein is CASSPIQGSTYNEQFF.

The V call is TRBV12-3 or TRBV12-4, the J call TRBJ1-3; D is undetermined. The length of the CDR3 is 13 residues. V shed 5 bases and J shed 0 bases, with 5 bases lying between them. The DNA for the CDR3 is TGTGCCAGCAGTCAGGACTCTGGAAACACCATATATTTT. Its translation is CASSQDSGNTIYF.

The chain uses TRBV4-3 and TRBJ2-2; the match to TRBD2 covers 8 bases. This CDR3 comprises 19 residues. Trimming cost V 0 bases and J 6 bases; bases outside gene matches: 15. Germline CDR1 LGHNA, CDR2 YSLEER. In DNA, the CDR3 is TGCGCCAGCAGCCAAGATCAGCGTGGTCCGGGGGGGATAGCCGGGGAGCTGTTTTTT. Its translation: CASSQDQRGPGGIAGELFF.

The chain uses TRBV7-3 and TRBJ1-2; 8 bases are shared with TRBD1. Germline CDR1 reads SGHTA; CDR2 reads FQGTGA. V dropped 2 bases and J dropped 6; count of bases not matched to a gene: 8. CDR3 length equals 15 residues. The CDR3 DNA follows: TGTGCCAGCAGCTTAGTGGCAGGGGGCGCCCATGGCTACACCTTC. It translates to CASSLVAGGAHGYTF.

The rearrangement uses TRBV9 and TRBJ1-2, with 9 bases aligning to TRBD1. The CDR3 sequence is 16 residues long. J gave up 4 bases and V 3 bases, and 10 bases lay outside the gene matches. Germline lookup yields CDR1 SGDLS and CDR2 YYNGEE. The CDR3 reads CASSGSGTGIGYGYTF. CDR3 nucleotide sequence: TGTGCCAGCAGCGGCTCCGGGACAGGGATCGGCTATGGCTACACCTTC.

V is TRBV9 and J is TRBJ1-3; 9 nucleotides agree with TRBD1. The CDR3 contains 16 residues. Germline V gene data show CDR1 as SGDLS and CDR2 as YYNGEE. After removal of 3 bases from V and 0 bases from J, the junction contained 4 bases not matched to a gene. The CDR3 DNA reads as TGTGCCAGCAGCGGTGGACAGGGGTTCTCTGGAAACACCATATATTTT. Amino acid sequence: CASSGGQGFSGNTIYF.

The chain is built from TRBV19 and TRBJ1-2; TRBD1 matches at 9 bases. The V gene end was trimmed by 7 bases and the J gene end by 4 bases; junction bases not matched to a gene: 13. CDR3 size: 16 residues. CDR1 is LNHDA and CDR2 is SQIVND in the germline V gene (reference sequence). The CDR3 is CASTYIWGTGTYGYTF. As DNA, the CDR3 is TGTGCCAGTACCTATATCTGGGGGACAGGGACCTATGGCTACACCTTC.